This note documents a single T cell receptor (beta chain) sequence. The data were obtained in a study of blood T cell repertoires in COVID-19. Study context: Sites in the United States, Italy and Spain provided acute and convalescent COVID-19 samples.

V dropped 5 bases and J dropped 7 bases, with 18 bases sitting between them. The length of the CDR3 is 15 residues. The germline gives CDR1 MNHNS, CDR2 SASEGT. Repertoires were generated with immunoSEQ multiplex PCR, while TCRdb's copy carries only in-frame clones and drops some. The sample lists about 150,000 clones, roughly 78% occurring once. The genes are TRBV6-1 and TRBJ1-3, with D maybe TRBD1 (6 bases). The sequence was collected from a human donor with acute or convalescent COVID-19. The donor label of this sample is uncertain. Sequenced material: peripheral blood. The CDR3, as DNA: TGTGCCAGCAGTTTACAGGGCGCGGATTCGAACACCATATATTTT. Its translation is CASSLQGADSNTIYF.